This T cell receptor beta chain was sequenced during a study of PD-L1 blockade in urothelial cancer. Synthetic templates analogous to TCR were spiked into all PCRs individually. The protocol was immunoSEQ multiplex PCR, while the TCRdb copy is restricted to in-frame clones and leaves out a portion. The sample carries about 76,000 clones, less than 90% recorded once. CDR1 is MDHEN, CDR2 SYDVKM, per germline. This CDR3 comprises 13 residues. V shed 5 bases and J shed 6 bases, with 10 bases lying between them. The chain employs TRBV28 and TRBJ2-2; D remains ambiguous. The material was PBMCs, obtained around atezolizumab (anti-PD-L1) treatment. This clonotype was sampled from a man aged 70 or older with urothelial cancer. The chain's CDR3 is CASSPSAAGELFF. In DNA form, the CDR3 reads TGTGCCAGCAGTCCCTCGGCGGCCGGGGAGCTGTTTTTT. Together with reference TRBV28 and TRBJ2-2, the CDR3 gives the full variable domain: DVKVTQSSRYLVKRTGEKVFLECVQDMDHENMFWYRQDPGLGLRLIYFSYDVKMKEKGDIPEGYSVSREKKERFSLILESASTNQTSMYLCASSPSAAGELFFGEGSRLTVL.